The 8 T cell receptor beta chains below come from one sample, sequenced in a study of blood T cells in healthy people across ages. The authors ran a second PCR of 7 to 11 cycles using a sample-barcoded 5' primer and a J-beta primer mix. TCRdb recomputed calls from the 5' RACE reads with MiXCR, one row per CDR3 protein. The data show about 1.8 million distinct CDR3 sequences, 49% seen once. Sequencing was performed on blood. The receptor source for this set is a woman aged 40 to 55 in good health.

This clonotype came up a few times. Sequence at one end of the junction differs from germline and may be a read error. This sequence joins TRBV5-1 and TRBJ2-1, with TRBD1 as a possible D gene (6 bases). Germline CDR1 is SGHRS and CDR2 is YFSETQ. The CDR3 loop spans 15 amino acids. CDR3 in amino acids: CASGLVGASYSEQFF. CDR3 coding DNA: TGCGCCAGCGGCTTGGTGGGGGCTAGCTATTCGGAGCAGTTCTTC.

This clonotype was recorded only once. This chain links TRBV28 with TRBJ2-3, with 7 bases identical to TRBD1. CDR1 and CDR2 from the germline V gene are MDHEN and SYDVKM. The CDR3 has 17 amino acids. V shed 4 bases and J 1 base; nucleotides not matched to a gene: 11. In nucleotides, the CDR3 is TGTGCCAGCAGTTCTCTTCCCAGGGGGTCGGGCACAGATACGCAGTATTTT. As protein: CASSSLPRGSGTDTQYF. The full variable domain, its missing parts supplied by reference TRBV28 and TRBJ2-3, is DVKVTQSSRYLVKRTGEKVFLECVQDMDHENMFWYRQDPGLGLRLIYFSYDVKMKEKGDIPEGYSVSREKKERFSLILESASTNQTSMYLCASSSLPRGSGTDTQYFGPGTRLTVL.

Notes on this clonotype: Given a much more abundant clone one base away, this may be a read error. V is TRBV29-1 and J is TRBJ2-4; D is perhaps TRBD2 (5 bases). The DNA end is a closer match to TRBJ2-7, so the J assignment may be wrong. Germline-derived CDR1 and CDR2 are SQVTM and ANQGSEA. There are 14 residues in the CDR3. In DNA, the CDR3 is TGCAGCGTGTCGTTGAGGGTCTCCCGCTACGAGCAGTACTTC. Its translation is CSVSLRVSRYEQYF.

This clonotype is medium-sized. The rearrangement uses TRBV4-2 and TRBJ2-7; no definite D call. The CDR3 loop spans 15 amino acids. The V end was cut by 2 bases, the J end by 2 bases, with 13 bases between. Germline-derived CDR1 and CDR2 are LGHNA and YNFKEQ. CDR3 DNA sequence: TGTGCCAGCAGCCAAAATCATGACGGACCCTACGAGCAGTACTTC. Translated: CASSQNHDGPYEQYF.

The table lists this clonotype with a few counts. V is TRBV4-1 and J is TRBJ1-2, with a possible D match to TRBD1 (5 bases). The CDR3 has 15 residues. Germline loops: CDR1 MGHRA, CDR2 YSYEKL. V lost 4 bases, J lost 4 bases, and 16 bases lay in between. The CDR3 nucleotides read TGCGCCAGCAGCCCTCCGGGGCTCGCACGCTATGGCTACACCTTC. Translating gives CASSPPGLARYGYTF.

The V gene is TRBV5-5, the J gene TRBJ2-5; TRBD2 matches at 8 bases. The CDR3 is made up of 16 amino acids. V shed 2 bases, J shed 11 bases, and the junction held 17 bases outside the gene matches. Germline V gene lookup returns CDR1 SGHKS and CDR2 YYEKEE (reference sequence). The CDR3 DNA reads as TGTGCCAGCAGCTTTCTCACCCGGGGGGGCCTTAGTGAGCAGTACTTC. Translating it yields CASSFLTRGGLSEQYF.

The chain carries TRBV20-1 and TRBJ1-5; D is undetermined. Between the trimmed V and J ends, which lost 5 bases and 7 bases, there was a span of 18 bases. The germline gives CDR1 DFQATT, CDR2 SNEGSKA (reference sequence). This CDR3 is built from 14 residues. CDR3 residues: CSAEGLEGWQPQHF. CDR3 coding DNA: TGCAGTGCTGAAGGTCTTGAGGGATGGCAGCCCCAGCATTTT.

A few counts support this clonotype. The V call is TRBV15, the J call TRBJ2-1; 9 bases align to TRBD2. CDR1 and CDR2 from the germline V gene are LNHNV and YYDKDF (reference sequence). V dropped 1 base and J dropped 7; count of bases not matched to a gene: 8. This CDR3 has 16 amino acids. The CDR3 reads CATSRVWAGGQNEQFF. DNA of the CDR3: TGTGCCACCAGCAGAGTCTGGGCGGGGGGGCAAAATGAGCAGTTCTTC.